The source of this TCR beta chain is a study of T cells in Graves' hyperthyroidism and ophthalmopathy. Used for diagnoses were clinical symptoms, serum thyroxine and TRAb, thyroid ultrasound and orbital computed tomography. Researchers amplified the TCR beta CDR3 regions from RNA transcripts. The TCR CDR3 first-round RT-PCR relied on the HTBI primer set. One entry per CDR3 protein, called by TCRdb with MiXCR from the multiplex PCR reads. The table lists under 700,000 distinct CDR3 sequences, around 17% of them singletons. The CDR3 covers 14 residues. The V and J ends lost 5 bases and 2 bases respectively, with 13 bases between them. Germline CDR1 reads LNHDA; CDR2 reads SQIVND (reference sequence).

The rearrangement uses TRBV19 and TRBJ2-7, with D hard to call. The TCR comes from a woman aged 18-30 years with Graves' hyperthyroidism. Sequences were obtained from blood. DNA of the CDR3: TGTGCCAGTAGTGAGGACGGAATGACCTACGAGCAGTACTTC. Encoded protein: CASSEDGMTYEQYF.